One and the same sample provided the 28 T cell receptor beta chains below, sequenced in a study of T-cell memory formation after mild COVID-19 (dated by TCRdb to about 2021). The library came from 5' RACE. The sample was run on an Illumina NovaSeq 6000. TCRdb reworked the public reads: Q25 trimming with fastp, MiXCR clone assembly, productive beta chains retained. Each record represents a unique CDR3 protein, reported with the most common genes and DNA among its rows. This sample holds around 390,000 distinct CDR3 sequences; around a sixth were observed only once. The ten largest clonotypes hold about 22% of the sample. Sequencing input: PBMCs or a T cell subset sorted from them (not recorded which). The receptors were gathered from a man younger than 35 who had mild COVID-19 (a few samples of this study predate the infection). The sample titles of this study are shuffled in the database, so cell type and time point are left out; the donor was told from shared clones.

The chain carries TRBV7-9 and TRBJ1-4, with 11 bases matching TRBD1. There are 16 residues in the CDR3. Germline V gene lookup returns CDR1 SEHNR and CDR2 FQNEAQ (reference sequence). The V and J ends lost 5 bases and 7 bases, in that order; junction bases with no gene match: 9. Here the CDR3 reads CASSGTGGREREKLFF. Here the CDR3 DNA reads TGTGCCAGCAGCGGGACAGGGGGACGGGAGCGTGAAAAACTGTTTTTT. The whole variable domain, filled in from reference TRBV7-9 and TRBJ1-4, reads DTGVSQNPRHKITKRGQNVTFRCDPISEHNRLYWYRQTLGQGPEFLTYFQNEAQLEKSRLLSDRFSAERPKGSFSTLEIQRTEQGDSAMYLCASSGTGGREREKLFFGSGTQLSVL.

The CDR3 spells CASSMSQNSGANVLTF. CDR3 in DNA: TGTGCCAGTAGTATGTCGCAGAACTCTGGGGCCAACGTCCTGACTTTC. The V call is TRBV19, the J call TRBJ2-6; D unclear. V was shortened by 3 bases and J by 0 bases, with 9 bases between the two germline ends. Germline values: CDR1 LNHDA, CDR2 SQIVND (reference sequence). The CDR3 spans 16 residues.

The rearrangement uses TRBV10-3 and TRBJ2-5, with 12 bases that match TRBD2. In germline, CDR1 is ENHRY, CDR2 SYGVKD. This CDR3 region has 15 residues. After removal of 5 bases from V and 1 base from J, the junction contained 2 bases not matched to a gene. The chain's CDR3 is CAISPGLAGQETQYF. The CDR3 nucleotides read TGTGCCATCAGTCCGGGACTAGCGGGCCAAGAGACCCAGTACTTC.

This clonotype was seen a few times. The genes are TRBV21-1 and TRBJ2-5; TRBD1, the table's D call, was not compared with the DNA. TRBV21-1 is noted as a pseudogene. This CDR3 spans 14 amino acids. Written as DNA, the CDR3 is TGTGCCAGCAGTAGACAGGGAAGGGCAGAGACCCAGTACTTC. The encoded protein is CASSRQGRAETQYF.

This clonotype has a handful of counts. The chain combines TRBV3-1 with TRBJ1-6; D is unresolved. This CDR3 is 15 amino acids long. The ends were cut back, 1 base at V and 7 bases at J, with 11 bases in the middle. The germline V gene encodes CDR1 LGHDT and CDR2 YNNKEL (reference sequence). CDR3 amino acids: CASSQGYGRNSPLHF. The CDR3 bases are TGTGCCAGCAGCCAAGGATATGGCAGGAATTCACCCCTCCACTTT.

This clonotype has a count of ten or more. The chain carries TRBV11-2 and TRBJ2-7; perhaps TRBD1 as D (5 bases). V shed 2 bases and J shed 5 bases, with 7 bases lying between them. In germline, CDR1 is SGHAT, CDR2 FQNNGV. The CDR3 spans 12 residues. The CDR3 region is CASSLQGHEQYF. The DNA for the CDR3 is TGTGCCAGCAGCTTACAGGGCCACGAGCAGTACTTC.

J is TRBJ2-3 and V is TRBV15, with D unresolved. The CDR3 totals 13 residues. CDR1 is LNHNV and CDR2 is YYDKDF in the germline V gene (reference sequence). V was cut by 0 bases and J by 6 bases, with 7 bases left in between. The CDR3 reads CATSRDPEDTQYF. The CDR3 DNA sequence: TGTGCCACCAGCAGAGATCCGGAGGATACGCAGTATTTT.

This clonotype was picked up a small number of times. The genes are TRBV12-3 or TRBV12-4 and TRBJ2-5; D might be TRBD1 (6 bases). The V and J ends lost 6 bases and 7 bases respectively, with 18 bases between them. The CDR3 has 14 amino acids. As DNA, the CDR3 is TGTGCCAGCAGCTCAGCAGGGGCGTCGGTGACCCAGTACTTC. Its protein is CASSSAGASVTQYF.

The J gene is TRBJ2-1, the V gene TRBV5-1, with D possibly being TRBD2 (5 bases). Germline V gene data show CDR1 as SGHRS and CDR2 as YFSETQ. The CDR3 has 16 amino acids. The ends were cut back, 1 base at V and 0 bases at J, with 11 bases in the middle. CDR3 nucleotides: TGCGCCAGCAGCTTGCGAGGGCTGAGCTCCTACAATGAGCAGTTCTTC. Protein: CASSLRGLSSYNEQFF.

The chain employs TRBV21-1 and TRBJ2-6. TRBV21-1 is labeled a pseudogene. The CDR3 totals 14 residues. In DNA, the CDR3 is TGTGCCAGCAGCGCCGTGTCTGGGGCCAACGTCCTGACTTTC. It specifies CASSAVSGANVLTF.

V and J are TRBV6-6 and TRBJ2-7; a weak D match, TRBD1 (6 bases). V was trimmed by 8 bases and J by 12 bases, leaving 17 bases between them. Germline-derived CDR1 and CDR2 are MNHNY and SVGAGI (reference sequence). The CDR3 loop spans 11 amino acids. The CDR3 sequence: CASVRGRSTYF. As DNA, the CDR3 is TGTGCCAGCGTTAGGGGGAGAAGTACGTACTTC.

This chain links TRBV4-1 with TRBJ2-3; 11 nucleotides agree with TRBD1. V trimming: 5 bases; J trimming: 5 bases; junction bases outside the gene matches: 12. The CDR3 is made up of 17 amino acids. Germline V gene lookup returns CDR1 MGHRA and CDR2 YSYEKL. CDR3 protein: CASSRRGQGASGDTQYF. CDR3 nucleotides: TGCGCCAGCAGCAGGCGCGGACAGGGGGCATCTGGAGATACGCAGTATTTT.

There are a few counts of this clonotype. The CDR3 region has the DNA TGTGCCACCAGCAGAGATCGGATGATTCAATGGACGCAGTATTTT. Translating it yields CATSRDRMIQWTQYF. J is TRBJ2-3 and V is TRBV15; no clear D. The V gene's germline CDR1 is LNHNV and CDR2 YYDKDF (reference sequence). V shed 0 bases and J shed 9 bases, with 16 bases lying between them. CDR3 length: 15 amino acids.

This clonotype was counted only a few times. The V call is TRBV10-3, the J call TRBJ2-3, with D unclear. Germline CDR1 and CDR2: ENHRY and SYGVKD. CDR3 length: 13 amino acids. V lost 10 bases and J lost 2, with 13 bases in between. CDR3 loop: CATAGTDTDTQYF. CDR3 bases: TGTGCCACAGCAGGAACTGACACAGATACGCAGTATTTT.

This clonotype has just a few counts. The chain recombines TRBV18 with TRBJ2-7; no clear D. CDR1 is KGHSH and CDR2 is LQKENI in the germline V gene. There are 13 residues in the CDR3. The V end lost 3 bases, the J end lost 0 bases, and 6 bases lay between the germline ends. CDR3 loop: CASSPQNSYEQYV. In DNA form, the CDR3 reads TGTGCCAGCTCACCCCAAAACTCCTACGAGCAGTACGTC.

This clonotype was picked up a small number of times. The V gene is TRBV20-1, the J gene TRBJ1-5, with D unresolved. Germline V gene data show CDR1 as DFQATT and CDR2 as SNEGSKA (reference sequence). V was pared by 4 bases and J by 9 bases, with 16 bases between. The CDR3 covers 13 residues. Here the CDR3 DNA reads TGCAGTGCTACAGACCGACGTCCCCGGCCCCAGCATTTT. Translated: CSATDRRPRPQHF.

This clonotype was counted a few times. V and J are TRBV12-3 or TRBV12-4 and TRBJ1-6; D not certain. This CDR3 is built from 13 residues. V was pared by 6 bases and J by 5 bases, with 8 bases between. As DNA, the CDR3 is TGTGCCAGCAGCCCAGCACATAATTCACCCCTCCACTTT. This translates into CASSPAHNSPLHF.

This clonotype was found many times. The V call is TRBV18, the J call TRBJ1-4; 7 bases agree with TRBD1. V dropped 4 bases and J dropped 8; count of bases not matched to a gene: 7. Germline V CDR1 and CDR2: KGHSH, LQKENI. CDR3 length: 14 amino acids. The CDR3 loop is CASSRDSYEEKLFF. The CDR3, as DNA: TGTGCCAGCTCACGGGACAGCTACGAAGAAAAACTGTTTTTT.

This clonotype has only a few counts. The chain carries TRBV20-1 and TRBJ2-1; a weak D match, TRBD1 (6 bases). The V end was cut by 4 bases, the J end by 5 bases, with 9 bases between. Germline V CDR1 and CDR2: DFQATT, SNEGSKA (reference sequence). The length of the CDR3 is 12 residues. DNA of the CDR3: TGCAGTGCTAATGGACAGAACAATGAGCAGTTCTTC. This sequence encodes CSANGQNNEQFF.

The chain uses TRBV12-3 or TRBV12-4 and TRBJ2-3; D remains unclear. V was pared by 3 bases and J by 12 bases, with 13 bases between. The CDR3 spans 12 residues. CDR3 DNA sequence: TGTGCCAGCAGTTTCGGAGCCCTCAGCCAGTATTTT. Amino acids: CASSFGALSQYF.

This clonotype was picked up a small number of times. J is TRBJ2-3 and V is TRBV7-8, with 13 bases matching TRBD2. This CDR3 contains 17 residues. J was trimmed by 2 bases and V by 4 bases; bases with no gene match: 6. Germline CDR1 SGHVS, CDR2 FQNEAQ. The CDR3 sequence: CASSSRLAGGVTDTQYF. The CDR3 DNA follows: TGTGCCAGCAGCTCCAGACTAGCGGGGGGCGTCACAGATACGCAGTATTTT.

The chain employs TRBV7-2 and TRBJ1-2; tentatively, D is TRBD1 (6 bases). The CDR3 is 12 amino acids. Germline V lookup: CDR1 SGHTA, CDR2 FQGNSA. V was trimmed by 6 bases and J by 6 bases, leaving 11 bases between them. The CDR3: CASSLQGHGYTF. DNA of the CDR3: TGTGCCAGCAGTCTGCAGGGGCATGGCTACACCTTC.

In its sample, this clonotype was seen many times. The CDR3 is CASSSNSGGSGNEQFF. The CDR3 nucleotides are TGCGCCAGCAGCTCGAATAGCGGGGGGTCCGGCAATGAGCAGTTCTTC. V is TRBV5-1 and J is TRBJ2-1; TRBD2 aligns across 10 bases. The CDR3 is 16 residues long. The V segment lost 3 bases and the J segment 6 bases; nucleotides outside the gene matches: 9. CDR1 is SGHRS and CDR2 is YFSETQ in the germline V gene.

The rearrangement links TRBV24-1 to TRBJ2-1; no firm D call. This CDR3 spans 12 amino acids. V lost 3 bases and J lost 7, with 6 bases in between. Germline V lookup: CDR1 KGHDR, CDR2 SFDVKD. The CDR3 region is CATSDQTNEQFF. The CDR3, as DNA: TGTGCCACCAGTGATCAGACAAATGAGCAGTTCTTC.

This clonotype is medium-sized. The CDR3 region is CASSFGTSVLISQFF. In DNA form, the CDR3 reads TGTGCCAGCAGCTTCGGGACTAGCGTCTTGATCTCCCAGTTCTTC. This chain uses TRBV7-8 with TRBJ2-1; 10 bases map to TRBD2. The CDR3 covers 15 residues. Germline V gives CDR1 SGHVS, CDR2 FQNEAQ. J gave up 13 bases and V 3 bases, and 12 bases lay outside the gene matches.

This clonotype was detected a few times. V and J are TRBV7-3 and TRBJ2-2; D may be TRBD2 (6 bases). V was cut by 0 bases and J by 3 bases, with 8 bases left in between. Per the germline V gene, CDR1 is SGHTA and CDR2 is FQGTGA. The CDR3 length is 15 residues. The CDR3 sequence: CASSLTSSDTGELFF. Here the CDR3 DNA reads TGTGCCAGCAGCTTAACGTCTAGCGACACCGGGGAGCTGTTTTTT. Together with reference TRBV7-3 and TRBJ2-2, the CDR3 gives the full variable domain: GAGVSQTPSNKVTEKGKYVELRCDPISGHTALYWYRQSLGQGPEFLIYFQGTGAADDSGLPNDRFFAVRPEGSVSTLKIQRTERGDSAVYLCASSLTSSDTGELFFGEGSRLTVL.

This clonotype occurred a few times. V is TRBV5-6 and J is TRBJ1-2, with a possible D match to TRBD1 (5 bases). The CDR3 runs 14 residues. Per the germline V gene, CDR1 is SGHDT and CDR2 is YYEEEE. V lost 2 bases to trimming and J lost 0 bases, with 8 bases between them. CDR3: CASSLLQANYGYTF. The DNA for the CDR3 is TGTGCCAGCAGCTTACTACAGGCTAACTATGGCTACACCTTC.

The sample holds a few counts of this clonotype. The chain combines TRBV7-2 with TRBJ2-3, with D unclear. The germline gives CDR1 SGHTA, CDR2 FQGNSA. V dropped 4 bases and J dropped 2 bases, with 16 bases sitting between them. The CDR3 loop spans 16 amino acids. The DNA of the CDR3 is TGTGCCAGCAGCTCCAACCTCGCTAGGTCCACAGATACGCAGTATTTT. This encodes CASSSNLARSTDTQYF.